One sample yielded the 4 T cell receptor beta chains listed below, sequenced in a study of shared clonotypes between healthy human individuals. The data were produced by immunoSEQ multiplex PCR, yet TCRdb's version contains in-frame clones alone and is incomplete. The sample holds about 2 million clones; about 95% are singletons and the top ten take 0.9% to 1.3%. CD8 cells regarded as naive lacked CD45RO, were positively chosen for CCR7, and omitted terminally differentiated effector memory CD45RA+ cells. The specimen was naive CD8+ T cells sorted from blood. The receptors here all came from a man younger than 35 in good health.

This clone is a singleton in its sample. This chain links TRBV2 with TRBJ2-3, with D hard to call. The V and J ends lost 4 bases and 2 bases respectively, with 10 bases between them. Looked up from germline, CDR1 is SNHLY and CDR2 is FYNNEI. This CDR3 has 14 residues. The chain's CDR3 is CASSVLPITDTQYF. The CDR3 region has the DNA TGTGCCAGCAGTGTTCTACCCATCACAGATACGCAGTATTTT.

J is TRBJ2-7 and V is TRBV7-9, with 9 nucleotides matching TRBD1. This CDR3 has 14 residues. V shed 5 bases, J shed 6 bases, and the junction held 8 bases outside the gene matches. Germline V gene lookup returns CDR1 SEHNR and CDR2 FQNEAQ (reference sequence). The chain's CDR3 is CASSGGTGYSEQYF. CDR3 in DNA: TGTGCCAGCAGCGGCGGGACAGGGTATAGCGAGCAGTACTTC. The whole variable domain, remainder taken from reference TRBV7-9 and TRBJ2-7, is DTGVSQNPRHKITKRGQNVTFRCDPISEHNRLYWYRQTLGQGPEFLTYFQNEAQLEKSRLLSDRFSAERPKGSFSTLEIQRTEQGDSAMYLCASSGGTGYSEQYFGPGTRLTVT.

The chain combines TRBV2 with TRBJ1-2, with TRBD1 matching over 8 bases. The CDR3 covers 14 residues. Unmatched junction bases numbered 2, after V lost 2 bases and J lost 3 bases. Germline lookup yields CDR1 SNHLY and CDR2 FYNNEI. CDR3 DNA sequence: TGTGCCAGCAGTGAATTGGGACAGGACTATGGCTACACCTTC. Protein product: CASSELGQDYGYTF.

The V gene is TRBV10-3, the J gene TRBJ2-3; the match to TRBD2 covers 11 bases. The CDR3 contains 15 residues. Germline assignment: CDR1 ENHRY and CDR2 SYGVKD. Unmatched junction bases numbered 6, after V lost 7 bases and J lost 3 bases. The CDR3 DNA is TGTGCCATCACCTCGGGACTAGCGGATACAGATACGCAGTATTTT. Translated: CAITSGLADTDTQYF.